The entry that follows covers one T cell receptor beta chain sequence. As yet, its antigen is unknown. This sample is drawn from a study of graft-versus-host responses after intestinal transplantation. About the study: Isolated intestinal, liver-intestinal, or multivisceral transplants were what recipients had. Induction with anti-thymocyte globulin, then tacrolimus and steroids for about 3 years, was given to all recipients.

This CDR3 comprises 16 residues. The V segment lost 5 bases and the J segment 3 bases; nucleotides outside the gene matches: 10. From germline, CDR1 is SGHTA and CDR2 FQGTGA. Study results and caveats: GvH clones detected in recipient marrow included some appearing first in ileum or blood. Graft-donor T cell macrochimerism in patients accompanied high graft-versus-host to host-versus-graft clonal ratios in allografts.

Clones were sequenced by immunoSEQ multiplex PCR, and TCRdb holds only the in-frame ones, with some missing. The data contain about 38,000 clones, around 94% of them singletons. This chain connects TRBV7-3 to TRBJ1-1, with 9 bases lining up with TRBD1. This sequence was found in a human donor who was the organ donor for an intestinal transplant. Sequences were derived from unstimulated CD4+ T cells sorted from spleen or lymph node cells, sampled before transplant. The CDR3 loop is CASSQTGGGLDTEAFF. CDR3 sequence (DNA): TGTGCCAGCAGCCAGACAGGGGGGGGATTGGACACTGAAGCTTTCTTT.